This T cell receptor beta chain came from a study of early T cells in non-severe SARS-CoV-2 infection. About the study: The chains were unpaired, and the sequenced material was bulk RNA from unsorted whole blood.

Per germline, CDR1 SGHVS and CDR2 FQNEAQ. V gave up 1 base and J gave up 2 bases, with 19 bases separating them. This CDR3 has 18 amino acids. The protocol attached unique molecular identifiers to individual cDNA molecules. TCRdb ran MiXCR on the 5' RACE reads and lists one entry per CDR3 protein. The sample has roughly 80,000 distinct CDR3 sequences; roughly 12% are singletons. The source of this sequence is an adult who was a healthcare worker with PCR-confirmed SARS-CoV-2 infection or an uninfected control (not recorded which). The V and J genes are TRBV7-8 and TRBJ2-3, with D perhaps TRBD1 (5 bases). The source was whole blood, collected at baseline. In nucleotides, the CDR3 is TGTGCCAGCAGCTTAGGGGCTCGTTTACGTGGGGCCACAGATACGCAGTATTTT. This encodes CASSLGARLRGATDTQYF.